This TCR beta chain was sequenced for a study of CXCR3-negative and CXCR3-positive naive CD8 T cells. Study observations and caveats: Cryopreserved cells partially lost CXCR3 expression, and fresh PBMCs were used in most assays. TRB CDR3 hydrophobicity was greater in CXCR3-positive naive cells than in CXCR3-negative naive cells. Memory CD8+ cells showed much lower diversity, while both naive subsets were comparably high. Memory cells diverged, while naive CXCR3-positive and CXCR3-negative cells had similar TRBV-TRBJ usage.

The CDR3 spans 13 residues. CDR1 is MNHNS and CDR2 is SASEGT in the germline V gene. cDNA libraries for TRB were generated by 5' RACE incorporating UMI labels. TCRdb derives one entry per CDR3 protein from the 5' RACE reads, leaving out DNA. The sample table includes around 160,000 distinct CDR3 sequences. To note about this clonotype: Its antigen is undetermined.

Sorts that each held 250,000 to 300,000 cells were run in triplicate for every CD8+ T cell subset. The sample consisted of naive CXCR3+ CD8+ T cells from blood. Subset specified: CD45RO-CCR7+CD27+CD95- naive CD8+ T cells expressing CXCR3 (TNR3+). The chain is built from TRBV6-1 and TRBJ2-7; TCRdb calls TRBD1, which cannot be checked without DNA. This clonotype originated in a human donor in good health. Some clones in this sample may be carry-over from other donors' samples. CDR3 in amino acids: CASSPPGGWEQYF.